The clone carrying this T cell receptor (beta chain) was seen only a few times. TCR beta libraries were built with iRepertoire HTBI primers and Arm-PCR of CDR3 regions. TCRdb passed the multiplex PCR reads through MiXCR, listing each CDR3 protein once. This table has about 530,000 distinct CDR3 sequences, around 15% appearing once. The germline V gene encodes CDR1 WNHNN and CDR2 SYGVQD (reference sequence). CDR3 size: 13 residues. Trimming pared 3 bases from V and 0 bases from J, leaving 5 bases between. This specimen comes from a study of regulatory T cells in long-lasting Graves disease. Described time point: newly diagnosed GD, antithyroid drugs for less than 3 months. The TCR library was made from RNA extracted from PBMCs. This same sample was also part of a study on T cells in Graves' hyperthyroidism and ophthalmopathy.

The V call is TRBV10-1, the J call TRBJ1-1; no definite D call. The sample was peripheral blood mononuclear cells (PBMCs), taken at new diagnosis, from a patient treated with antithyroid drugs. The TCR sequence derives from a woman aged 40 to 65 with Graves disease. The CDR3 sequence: CASSDTMNTEAFF. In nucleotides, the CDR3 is TGCGCCAGCAGTGACACCATGAACACTGAAGCTTTCTTT.